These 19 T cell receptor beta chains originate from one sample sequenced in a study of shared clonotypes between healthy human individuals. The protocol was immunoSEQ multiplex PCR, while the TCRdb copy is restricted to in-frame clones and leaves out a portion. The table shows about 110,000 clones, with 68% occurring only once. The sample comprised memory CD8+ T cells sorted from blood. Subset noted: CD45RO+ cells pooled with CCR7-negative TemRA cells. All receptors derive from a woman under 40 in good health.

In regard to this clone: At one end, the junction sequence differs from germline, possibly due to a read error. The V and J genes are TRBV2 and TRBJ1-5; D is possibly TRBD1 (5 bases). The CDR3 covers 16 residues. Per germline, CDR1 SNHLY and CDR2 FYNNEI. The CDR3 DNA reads TGTGCCACCAGTGATGCGACAGTGGGGAGCAATCAGCCCCAGCATTTT. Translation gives CATSDATVGSNQPQHF.

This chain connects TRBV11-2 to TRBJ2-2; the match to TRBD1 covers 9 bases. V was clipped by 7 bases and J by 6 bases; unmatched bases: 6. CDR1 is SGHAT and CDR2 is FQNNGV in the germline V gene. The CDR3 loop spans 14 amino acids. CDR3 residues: CASTPTGGSGELFF. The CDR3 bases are TGTGCCAGCACACCGACAGGGGGGTCCGGGGAGCTGTTTTTT. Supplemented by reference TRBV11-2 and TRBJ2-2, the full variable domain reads EAGVAQSPRYKIIEKRQSVAFWCNPISGHATLYWYQQILGQGPKLLIQFQNNGVVDDSQLPKDRFSAERLKGVDSTLKIQPAKLEDSAVYLCASTPTGGSGELFFGEGSRLTVL.

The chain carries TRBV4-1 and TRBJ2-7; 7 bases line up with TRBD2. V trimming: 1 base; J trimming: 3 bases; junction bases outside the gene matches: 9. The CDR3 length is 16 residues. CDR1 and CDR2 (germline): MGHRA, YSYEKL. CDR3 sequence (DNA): TGCGCCAGCAGCCAAGTGGTGGAGCGGGATAACTACGAGCAGTACTTC. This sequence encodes CASSQVVERDNYEQYF.

The CDR3 is CASSLGPRAGYYGYTF. In DNA form, the CDR3 reads TGTGCCAGCAGCTTGGGGCCCCGCGCAGGTTACTATGGCTACACCTTC. The chain is built from TRBV5-5 and TRBJ1-2; no firm D call. V lost 0 bases, J lost 3 bases, and 15 bases lay in between. This CDR3 is 16 amino acids long. Looked up from germline, CDR1 is SGHKS and CDR2 is YYEKEE (reference sequence).

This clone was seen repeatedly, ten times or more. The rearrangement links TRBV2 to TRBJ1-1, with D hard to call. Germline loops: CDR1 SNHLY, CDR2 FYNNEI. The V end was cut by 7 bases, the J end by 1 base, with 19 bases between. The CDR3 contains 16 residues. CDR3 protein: CASKKGLGVTNTEAFF. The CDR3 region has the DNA TGTGCCAGCAAGAAAGGGCTTGGGGTTACGAACACTGAAGCTTTCTTT.

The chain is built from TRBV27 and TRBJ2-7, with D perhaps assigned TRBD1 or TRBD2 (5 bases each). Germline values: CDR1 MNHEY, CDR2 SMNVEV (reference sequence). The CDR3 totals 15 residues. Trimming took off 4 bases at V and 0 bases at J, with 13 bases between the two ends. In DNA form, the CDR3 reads TGTGCCAGCAGTTACTCTGCAGGGAGCTCCTACGAGCAGTACTTC. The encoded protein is CASSYSAGSSYEQYF.

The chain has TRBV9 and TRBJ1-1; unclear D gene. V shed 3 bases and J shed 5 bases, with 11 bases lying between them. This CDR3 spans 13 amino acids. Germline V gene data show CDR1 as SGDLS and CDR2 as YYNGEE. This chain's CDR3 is CASSASWETEAFF. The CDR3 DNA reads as TGTGCCAGCAGCGCTTCCTGGGAGACTGAAGCTTTCTTT.

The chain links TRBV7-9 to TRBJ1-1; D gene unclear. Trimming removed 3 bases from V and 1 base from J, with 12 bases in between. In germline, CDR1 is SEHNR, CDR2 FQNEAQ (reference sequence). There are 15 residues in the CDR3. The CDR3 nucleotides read TGTGCCAGCAGCTTTCCCCATGGAGGGAACACTGAAGCTTTCTTT. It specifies CASSFPHGGNTEAFF.

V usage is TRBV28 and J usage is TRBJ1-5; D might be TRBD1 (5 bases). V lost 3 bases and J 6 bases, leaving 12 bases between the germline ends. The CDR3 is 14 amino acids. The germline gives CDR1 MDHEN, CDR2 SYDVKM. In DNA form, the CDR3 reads TGTGCCAGCAGTTTTCGGCAGGGCACTCAGCCCCAGCATTTT. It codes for CASSFRQGTQPQHF.

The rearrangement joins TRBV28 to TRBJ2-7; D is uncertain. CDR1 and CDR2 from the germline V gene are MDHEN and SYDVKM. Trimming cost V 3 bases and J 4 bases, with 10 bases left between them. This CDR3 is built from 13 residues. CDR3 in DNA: TGTGCCAGCAGTTTCGCCCCCTTTTACGAGCAGTACTTC. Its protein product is CASSFAPFYEQYF.

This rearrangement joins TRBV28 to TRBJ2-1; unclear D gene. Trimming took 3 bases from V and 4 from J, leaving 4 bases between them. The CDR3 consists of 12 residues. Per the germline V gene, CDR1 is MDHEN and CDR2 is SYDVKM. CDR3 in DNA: TGTGCCAGCAGTTTCCAGTACAATGAGCAGTTCTTC. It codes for CASSFQYNEQFF.

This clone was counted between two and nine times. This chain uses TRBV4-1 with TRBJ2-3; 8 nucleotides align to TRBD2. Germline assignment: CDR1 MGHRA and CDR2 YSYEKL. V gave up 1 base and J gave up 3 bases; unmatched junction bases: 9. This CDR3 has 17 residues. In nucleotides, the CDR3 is TGCGCCAGCAGCCAAGTTGAGGCAGCGGGAGAGACAGATACGCAGTATTTT. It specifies CASSQVEAAGETDTQYF.

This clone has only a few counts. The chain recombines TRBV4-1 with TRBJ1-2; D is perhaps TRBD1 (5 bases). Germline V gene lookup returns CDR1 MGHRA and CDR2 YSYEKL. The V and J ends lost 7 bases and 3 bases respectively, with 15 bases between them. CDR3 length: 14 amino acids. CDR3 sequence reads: CASTPGLGYYGYTF. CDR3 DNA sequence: TGCGCCAGCACCCCGGGGCTCGGATACTATGGCTACACCTTC.

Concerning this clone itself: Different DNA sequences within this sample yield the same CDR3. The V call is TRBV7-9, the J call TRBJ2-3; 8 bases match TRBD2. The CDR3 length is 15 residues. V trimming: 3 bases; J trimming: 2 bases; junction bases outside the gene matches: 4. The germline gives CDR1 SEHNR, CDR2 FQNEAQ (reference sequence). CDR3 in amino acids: CASSLGAGDTDTQYF. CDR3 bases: TGTGCCAGCAGCTTGGGAGCGGGAGACACAGATACGCAGTATTTT.

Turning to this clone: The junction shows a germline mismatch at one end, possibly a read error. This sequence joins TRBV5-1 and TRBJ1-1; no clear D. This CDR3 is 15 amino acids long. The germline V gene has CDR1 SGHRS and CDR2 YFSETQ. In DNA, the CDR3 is TGCGCCAGCAGCCGTAACTTAGTATGGAACACTGAAGTTTTCTTT. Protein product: CASSRNLVWNTEVFF.

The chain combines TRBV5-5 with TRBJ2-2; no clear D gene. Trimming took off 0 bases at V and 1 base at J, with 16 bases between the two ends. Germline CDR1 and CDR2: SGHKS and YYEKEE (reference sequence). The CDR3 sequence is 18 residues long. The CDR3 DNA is TGTGCCAGCAGCTTGGAGGTCCCGGCAACTCTGAACACCGGGGAGCTGTTTTTT. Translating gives CASSLEVPATLNTGELFF.

CDR3 residues: CASSRMQDQPQHF. CDR3 bases: TGTGCCAGTAGTAGGATGCAGGATCAGCCCCAGCATTTT. The chain couples TRBV19 to TRBJ1-5; D gene uncertain. The CDR3 has 13 residues. CDR1 and CDR2 from the germline V gene are LNHDA and SQIVND (reference sequence). Trimming stripped 4 bases from V and 5 bases from J, with 9 bases between. Full variable domain (remainder filled in from reference TRBV19 and TRBJ1-5): DGGITQSPKYLFRKEGQNVTLSCEQNLNHDAMYWYRQDPGQGLRLIYYSQIVNDFQKGDIAEGYSVSREKKESFPLTVTSAQKNPTAFYLCASSRMQDQPQHFGDGTRLSIL.

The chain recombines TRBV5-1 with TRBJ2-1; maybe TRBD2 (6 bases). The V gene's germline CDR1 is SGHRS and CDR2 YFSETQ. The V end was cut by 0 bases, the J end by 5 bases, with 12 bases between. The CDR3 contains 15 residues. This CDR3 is CASSLAAGWDNEQFF. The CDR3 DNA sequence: TGCGCCAGCAGCTTGGCGGCGGGATGGGACAATGAGCAGTTCTTC.

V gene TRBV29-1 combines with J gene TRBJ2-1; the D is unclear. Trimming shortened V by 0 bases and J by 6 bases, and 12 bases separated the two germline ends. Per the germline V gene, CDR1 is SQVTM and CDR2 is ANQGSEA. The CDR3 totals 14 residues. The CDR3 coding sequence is TGCAGCGTTGAAGAGGTTCTAGTGGTCAATGAGCAGTTCTTC. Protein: CSVEEVLVVNEQFF.